This T cell receptor beta chain originates from a study of cytomegalovirus exposure and HLA in healthy donors. Study-wide results and caveats: An apparent linkage of common viral pathogens to several of the most significant clusters emerged in a later analysis. It was taken for granted in presence/absence analyses that sequencing depth across donors was roughly uniform. The authors enumerated 150 to 200 TCR beta chains as linked to cytomegalovirus.

Losses at the gene ends were 3 bases for V and 6 bases for J; bases not matched to a gene: 6. The CDR3 length is 15 residues. Germline V gene sequence: CDR1 MNHEY, CDR2 SMNVEV (reference sequence). With 60 Vbeta and 13 Jbeta primers, the PCR was carried out. This table comes from immunoSEQ multiplex PCR, and its TCRdb copy is limited to in-frame clones, with some not included. The sample contains about 38,000 clones, 55% to 75% of which appear only once. With respect to this clone: Its target is unknown.

The sequence was obtained from a middle-aged man in good health and CMV-seropositive. Source material: PBMCs. The gene calls are TRBV27 and TRBJ2-2, with TRBD1 matching 8 bases. The CDR3 spells CASSLDRVGSGELFF. The CDR3 nucleotides are TGTGCCAGCAGTTTGGACAGGGTCGGCTCCGGGGAGCTGTTTTTT.